This T cell receptor beta chain was recorded in a study of shared clonotypes between healthy human individuals. Points on this clone: Its matching antigen is unknown. In the same sample, other DNA sequences code for this CDR3.

Study findings and constraints: Generation probabilities of non-shared clonotypes were lower (relative to those shared by all four donors). It was the few donors that limited the genetic and exposure-history diversity represented. Clonotypes that were shared across a few donors made up approximately 5% of naive CD4 clonotypes.

Some clones are missing from TCRdb's copy, which holds only in-frame ones; the method was immunoSEQ multiplex PCR. This table has 2,500,000 or so clones, 93% appearing once. Germline V gene data show CDR1 as MDHEN and CDR2 as SYDVKM. This CDR3 has 13 residues. The ends were cut back, 3 bases at V and 2 bases at J, with 8 bases in the middle. The V and J genes are TRBV28 and TRBJ2-7; D gene unclear. The receptor comes from a man younger than 35 in good health. Some clones in this sample may be carry-over from other donors' samples. Sequenced input: naive CD4+ T cells from PBMCs. Subset given: CD45RA+ positively selected. In nucleotides, the CDR3 is TGTGCCAGCAGTTTTAGGGTGGCCTACGAGCAGTACTTC. Translation gives CASSFRVAYEQYF.